This entry describes one T cell receptor (beta chain). Its antigen is unidentified. The V and J ends lost 2 bases and 5 bases, in that order; junction bases with no gene match: 9. The CDR3 contains 16 residues. Germline V gives CDR1 SGDLS, CDR2 YYNGEE. The data were obtained in a study of cytomegalovirus exposure and HLA in healthy donors. Study background: The approximately 120 validation repertoires and the roughly 690 first-cohort repertoires shared a platform, a later analysis reported.

Clones were sequenced by immunoSEQ multiplex PCR, and TCRdb holds only the in-frame ones, with some missing. The profile covers over 80,000 clones, with 85% appearing a single time and 20% to 25% taken by the ten largest. General study points: The authors confirmed in vitro that three CMV-associated chains were specific for CMV antigens.

The sequencing input was PBMCs. The rearrangement joins TRBV9 to TRBJ2-1, with TRBD2 matching over 8 bases. This receptor was obtained from a man aged 18 to 30 in good health and CMV-seropositive. The DNA of the CDR3 is TGTGCCAGCAGCGTCACTGAAGCGGGAGTACACAATGAGCAGTTCTTC. It codes for CASSVTEAGVHNEQFF.